The present TCR beta chain was sequenced within a study of OX40 agonist ivuxolimab in advanced cancers. Overall study findings and caveats: No determination was made of the antigen specificity of the expanded peripheral T cells.

Details on this clone: Its antigen is undetermined. Other DNA sequences in the sample encode the same CDR3.

Some clones are missing from TCRdb's copy, which holds only in-frame ones; the method was immunoSEQ multiplex PCR. The profile shows approximately 70,000 clones, roughly 86% of them singletons. V gave up 6 bases and J gave up 1 base; unmatched junction bases: 7. Germline CDR1 and CDR2: SGHTA and FQGTGA. The CDR3 spans 15 residues. Collection of blood occurred at baseline, at cycle 4 day 1, and at cycle 7 day 1. The gene calls are TRBV7-3 and TRBJ2-3; TRBD2 matches at 7 bases. The sequencing used CD4+ or CD8+ T cells sorted from blood, collected in a trial of the OX40 agonist ivuxolimab. This TCR was recovered from an adult with an advanced solid tumor such as melanoma, head and neck, liver or kidney cancer. The CDR3 region has the DNA TGTGCCAGCAGTCCCGAAGGGAGGGGCACAGATACGCAGTATTTT. Amino acids: CASSPEGRGTDTQYF.